The 26 T cell receptor beta chains below come from one sample, sequenced in a study of blood T cells in healthy people across ages. Next came a second PCR, run for about 7 to 12 cycles, which used a sample-barcoded 5' primer along with a J-beta primer mix. TCRdb called the 5' RACE reads again in MiXCR, with one record for every CDR3 protein. The sample contains hundreds of thousands of distinct CDR3 sequences, more than 50% of which appear only once. The material sequenced was blood. The receptors stem from a man aged 35-49 years in good health.

The chain carries TRBV9 and TRBJ1-6, with D hard to call. CDR3 size: 17 residues. Germline V CDR1 and CDR2: SGDLS, YYNGEE. Trimming left V 0 bases short and J 9 bases short, with 19 bases between. CDR3 protein: CASSVGFQVLAGSPLHF. The CDR3 DNA reads as TGTGCCAGCAGCGTAGGGTTCCAGGTTCTCGCAGGTTCACCCCTCCACTTT.

CDR3 DNA: TGTGCCAGCAGTGGCCCTAGCGGGAGAGTTGGGGGGCAGTTCTTC. This gives the protein CASSGPSGRVGGQFF. The V and J genes are TRBV12-3 or TRBV12-4 and TRBJ2-1; 10 bases agree with TRBD2. CDR3 length: 15 amino acids. V lost 5 bases to trimming and J lost 12 bases; unmatched junction nucleotides: 13.

V is TRBV18 and J is TRBJ1-3; unclear D gene. The CDR3 is 15 amino acids. V dropped 3 bases and J dropped 0 bases, with 9 bases sitting between them. In germline, CDR1 is KGHSH, CDR2 LQKENI. CDR3 bases: TGTGCCAGCTCACCCGTTGAAAGCTCTGGAAACACCATATATTTT. Translating gives CASSPVESSGNTIYF.

The V and J genes are TRBV11-1 and TRBJ1-2; D is uncertain. CDR3 length: 13 amino acids. The V end was cut by 5 bases, the J end by 3 bases, with 10 bases between. CDR1 is SGHAT, CDR2 FQDESV, per germline (reference sequence). For the CDR3, the DNA is TGTGCCAGCAGCCTCTCATCGGACTATGGCTACACCTTC. This sequence encodes CASSLSSDYGYTF.

This sequence joins TRBV6-5 and TRBJ2-1; 7 bases match TRBD2. Germline values: CDR1 MNHEY, CDR2 SVGAGI. There are 15 residues in the CDR3. Trimming removed 4 bases from V and 6 bases from J; junction bases left unmatched: 9. The CDR3 nucleotides are TGTGCCAGCAGTTCCCCGGGAGGACCCCTCAATGAGCAGTTCTTC. Amino acid sequence: CASSSPGGPLNEQFF.

V gene TRBV3-1 combines with J gene TRBJ2-1; TRBD2 agrees at 7 bases. This CDR3 spans 16 amino acids. With 4 bases clipped from V and 1 base from J, the junction kept 7 bases outside the gene matches. From germline, CDR1 is LGHDT and CDR2 YNNKEL (reference sequence). CDR3 residues: CASSPTSRQSYNEQFF. The CDR3 coding sequence is TGTGCCAGCAGCCCGACTAGCCGCCAATCCTACAATGAGCAGTTCTTC.

The chain uses TRBV10-3 and TRBJ2-3, with D tentatively TRBD1 or TRBD2 (5 bases each). V lost 2 bases, J lost 1 base, and 16 bases lay in between. Germline V gene sequence: CDR1 ENHRY, CDR2 SYGVKD. The length of the CDR3 is 17 residues. In DNA, the CDR3 is TGTGCCATCAGTGAGAATTCAGGGACCAGCGGCACAGATACGCAGTATTTT. Translation: CAISENSGTSGTDTQYF.

V and J are TRBV30 and TRBJ1-2, with 9 bases that match TRBD1. Trimming at V came to 5 bases and at J to 7 bases, leaving 11 bases not matched to a gene. Germline CDR1 GTSNPN, CDR2 SVGIG (reference sequence). CDR3 size: 14 residues. The CDR3 DNA sequence: TGTGCCTGGTATCCTCCAGGGACAGGGAGTGGCTACACCTTC. It specifies CAWYPPGTGSGYTF. Based on the CDR3 plus reference TRBV30 and TRBJ1-2, the full variable domain is SQTIHQWPATLVQPVGSPLSLECTVEGTSNPNLYWYRQAAGRGLQLLFYSVGIGQISSEVPQNLSASRPQDRQFILSSKKLLLSDSGFYLCAWYPPGTGSGYTFGSGTRLTVV.

The genes are TRBV5-1 and TRBJ2-1, with D hard to call. V was shortened by 4 bases and J by 4 bases, with 12 bases between the two germline ends. The CDR3 is 14 residues long. From germline, CDR1 is SGHRS and CDR2 YFSETQ. This CDR3 is CASSASYNYNEQFF. The CDR3 DNA sequence: TGCGCCAGCAGCGCGTCGTACAATTACAATGAGCAGTTCTTC.

V gene TRBV27 combines with J gene TRBJ1-5; TRBD1 is a possible D gene (6 bases). V was pared by 4 bases and J by 7 bases, with 17 bases between. Germline loops: CDR1 MNHEY, CDR2 SMNVEV (reference sequence). The CDR3 consists of 15 residues. The CDR3 is CASSSTRTVVQPQHF. DNA of the CDR3: TGTGCCAGCAGTTCAACCCGGACAGTGGTGCAGCCCCAGCATTTT.

The chain joins TRBV18 to TRBJ2-1; the match to TRBD1 covers 7 bases. This CDR3 has 11 residues. The J segment lost 9 bases and the V segment lost 4 bases, leaving 0 bases of the junction unmatched. The germline V gene has CDR1 KGHSH and CDR2 LQKENI. CDR3 amino acids: CASSQGAEQFF. CDR3 sequence (DNA): TGTGCCAGCTCACAGGGGGCTGAGCAGTTCTTC.

This clonotype was detected a few times. This sequence joins TRBV21-1 and TRBJ2-5; the table's D call of TRBD1 was not tested on the DNA. TRBV21-1 is a listed pseudogene. The CDR3 sequence is 18 residues long. The CDR3 loop is CASSKVSRWGHDQETQYF. The CDR3 nucleotides are TGTGCCAGCAGCAAAGTCTCTCGTTGGGGACACGACCAAGAGACCCAGTACTTC.

This clonotype was recorded once. The chain is built from TRBV6-5 and TRBJ2-1; 11 nucleotides align to TRBD2. Germline CDR1 is MNHEY and CDR2 is SVGAGI. The CDR3 runs 15 residues. Trimming cost V 6 bases and J 5 bases; bases outside gene matches: 6. The CDR3 DNA sequence: TGTGCCAGCAGCTTAGCGGGAGGGGACCACAATGAGCAGTTCTTC. This translates into CASSLAGGDHNEQFF.

In its sample, this clonotype was seen a few times. The chain couples TRBV20-1 to TRBJ1-4; TRBD1 might be the D (6 bases). The V gene lost 6 bases and the J gene lost 2 bases, with 10 bases spanning the gap. The germline V gene encodes CDR1 DFQATT and CDR2 SNEGSKA (reference sequence). This CDR3 is built from 13 residues. CDR3 residues: CSAGGGTNEKLFF. DNA of the CDR3: TGCAGTGCCGGAGGGGGGACTAATGAAAAACTGTTTTTT.

This clonotype was seen a handful of times. The V gene is TRBV3-1, the J gene TRBJ2-4; tentatively, D is TRBD1 (6 bases). The CDR3 extends over 18 amino acids. V lost 3 bases, J lost 0 bases, and 18 bases lay in between. The germline CDR1 and CDR2 sequences are LGHDT and YNNKEL (reference sequence). The CDR3 loop is CASSQAGTLTLAKNIQYF. As DNA, the CDR3 is TGTGCCAGCAGCCAGGCCGGGACACTCACCCTAGCCAAAAACATTCAGTACTTC.

The chain carries TRBV28 and TRBJ1-5; D gene uncertain. With 6 bases removed from V and 4 bases from J, the gap between germline ends came to 13 bases. The CDR3 covers 14 residues. The germline V gene encodes CDR1 MDHEN and CDR2 SYDVKM. The CDR3: CASRRSLRNQPQHF. The DNA of the CDR3 is TGTGCCAGCAGACGATCGCTAAGAAATCAGCCCCAGCATTTT.

The genes are TRBV6-5 and TRBJ1-5, with D possibly being TRBD1 (5 bases). Germline loops: CDR1 MNHEY, CDR2 SVGAGI. The V and J ends lost 5 bases and 3 bases respectively, with 11 bases between them. CDR3 length: 14 residues. CDR3 sequence (DNA): TGTGCCAGCAGTATGGAGGGGAACAATCAGCCCCAGCATTTT. It yields the protein CASSMEGNNQPQHF.

The genes are TRBV7-2 and TRBJ2-3; 8 bases agree with TRBD2. This CDR3 has 19 amino acids. Germline values: CDR1 SGHTA, CDR2 FQGNSA. J gave up 1 base and V 6 bases, and 18 bases lay outside the gene matches. CDR3 residues: CASRSLLGGGPERTDTQYF. Here the CDR3 DNA reads TGTGCCAGCAGATCCCTGCTCGGCGGGGGGCCGGAACGCACAGATACGCAGTATTTT. Together with reference TRBV7-2 and TRBJ2-3, the CDR3 gives the full variable domain: GAGVSQSPSNKVTEKGKDVELRCDPISGHTALYWYRQSLGQGLEFLIYFQGNSAPDKSGLPSDRFSAERTGGSVSTLTIQRTQQEDSAVYLCASRSLLGGGPERTDTQYFGPGTRLTVL.

The V gene is TRBV27, the J gene TRBJ2-6; no definite D call. Trimming removed 10 bases from V and 1 base from J, with 5 bases in between. Germline-derived CDR1 and CDR2 are MNHEY and SMNVEV (reference sequence). The length of the CDR3 is 12 residues. The CDR3 DNA sequence: TGTGCCACCGGGTCTGGGGCCAACGTCCTGACTTTC. Amino acids: CATGSGANVLTF.

The chain is built from TRBV6-1 and TRBJ2-1; 8 bases are shared with TRBD2. The J segment lost 9 bases and the V segment lost 7 bases, leaving 11 bases of the junction unmatched. The CDR3 extends over 14 amino acids. Germline V gene sequence: CDR1 MNHNS, CDR2 SASEGT. The CDR3 region is CASKSQAGGSEQFF. The DNA for the CDR3 is TGTGCCAGCAAATCCCAGGCGGGGGGCAGTGAGCAGTTCTTC.

The chain combines TRBV29-1 with TRBJ1-1; 12 nucleotides align to TRBD1. This CDR3 region has 19 residues. V lost 4 bases, J lost 2 bases, and 17 bases stayed unmatched. Germline CDR1 SQVTM, CDR2 ANQGSEA. The CDR3 loop reads CSVVRVVGDRGRINTEAFF. In DNA form, the CDR3 reads TGCAGCGTTGTCCGCGTTGTAGGGGACAGGGGGCGGATCAACACTGAAGCTTTCTTT.

This clonotype turned up a few times. The chain is built from TRBV5-1 and TRBJ2-7, with D unresolved. CDR3 length: 13 residues. The germline gives CDR1 SGHRS, CDR2 YFSETQ. V lost 2 bases and J lost 2, with 8 bases in between. The CDR3 coding sequence is TGCGCCAGCAGCTTAGGGATAACCTACGAGCAGTACTTC. Protein sequence: CASSLGITYEQYF. Full variable domain (outside the CDR3, taken from reference TRBV5-1 and TRBJ2-7): KAGVTQTPRYLIKTRGQQVTLSCSPISGHRSVSWYQQTPGQGLQFLFEYFSETQRNKGNFPGRFSGRQFSNSRSEMNVSTLELGDSALYLCASSLGITYEQYFGPGTRLTVT.

The gene calls are TRBV6-6 and TRBJ1-1; D is undetermined. The V gene's germline CDR1 is MNHNY and CDR2 SVGAGI (reference sequence). The CDR3 covers 13 residues. V lost 2 bases, J lost 5 bases, and 9 bases lay in between. The CDR3 protein is CASSYPVGTEAFF. In DNA form, the CDR3 reads TGTGCCAGCAGTTACCCGGTGGGTACTGAAGCTTTCTTT.

The chain has TRBV3-1 and TRBJ1-1; D perhaps matches TRBD1 (5 bases). The CDR3 is 13 residues long. V shed 1 base and J shed 5 bases, with 8 bases lying between them. CDR1 and CDR2 (germline): LGHDT, YNNKEL (reference sequence). CDR3 in amino acids: CASSQVRVTEAFF. CDR3 coding DNA: TGTGCCAGCAGCCAAGTCAGGGTTACTGAAGCTTTCTTT.

The chain joins TRBV24-1 to TRBJ2-3; 10 nucleotides agree with TRBD1. CDR3 length equals 15 residues. With V trimmed by 7 bases and J by 3 bases, 6 bases remained unmatched. Germline assignment: CDR1 KGHDR and CDR2 SFDVKD. The CDR3 sequence is CATSTPGQGTDTQYF. Here the CDR3 DNA reads TGTGCCACCAGCACTCCGGGACAGGGGACAGATACGCAGTATTTT.

This clonotype appeared a single time. The gene calls are TRBV7-3 and TRBJ2-1; 7 bases map to TRBD1. This CDR3 contains 16 residues. V trimming: 5 bases; J trimming: 4 bases; junction bases outside the gene matches: 11. CDR1 is SGHTA and CDR2 is FQGTGA in the germline V gene. The CDR3 region has the DNA TGTGCCAGCAGCCCCTTGGGGACAGCAATATACAATGAGCAGTTCTTC. Its protein is CASSPLGTAIYNEQFF.